Shown below are 3 T cell receptor beta chains from a single sample sequenced in a study of cytomegalovirus exposure and HLA in healthy donors. PCR involved 60 Vbeta and 13 Jbeta primers. Profiled with immunoSEQ multiplex PCR; TCRdb holds only in-frame clones, not every one. The profile covers 100,000 to 150,000 clones, with roughly 83% appearing a single time and 15% to 25% taken by the ten largest. Sequences were obtained from PBMCs. The source of these receptors is a man between 18 and 35 years old in good health and CMV-seropositive.

The genes are TRBV19 and TRBJ1-3, with D possibly being TRBD1 (6 bases). The length of the CDR3 is 15 residues. The V end was cut by 3 bases, the J end by 0 bases, with 9 bases between. The germline V gene has CDR1 LNHDA and CDR2 SQIVND (reference sequence). The CDR3: CASSMGGRSGNTIYF. In DNA, the CDR3 is TGTGCCAGTAGTATGGGGGGGCGCTCTGGAAACACCATATATTTT.

The rearrangement joins TRBV6-6 to TRBJ1-4, with D perhaps matching TRBD1 (5 bases). The CDR3 runs 13 residues. CDR1 is MNHNY and CDR2 is SVGAGI in the germline V gene (reference sequence). With 7 bases removed from V and 8 bases from J, the gap between germline ends came to 14 bases. The CDR3 reads CASKSRVEEKLFF. The DNA for the CDR3 is TGTGCCAGCAAGAGCAGGGTAGAAGAAAAACTGTTTTTT.

The CDR3 loop reads CASSIGQSSYEQYF. As DNA, the CDR3 is TGTGCCAGTAGTATTGGACAGAGCTCCTACGAGCAGTACTTC. V and J are TRBV19 and TRBJ2-7; tentative D call: TRBD1 (6 bases). Trimming removed 3 bases from V and 0 bases from J, with 9 bases in between. Germline lookup yields CDR1 LNHDA and CDR2 SQIVND (reference sequence). The CDR3 extends over 14 amino acids.